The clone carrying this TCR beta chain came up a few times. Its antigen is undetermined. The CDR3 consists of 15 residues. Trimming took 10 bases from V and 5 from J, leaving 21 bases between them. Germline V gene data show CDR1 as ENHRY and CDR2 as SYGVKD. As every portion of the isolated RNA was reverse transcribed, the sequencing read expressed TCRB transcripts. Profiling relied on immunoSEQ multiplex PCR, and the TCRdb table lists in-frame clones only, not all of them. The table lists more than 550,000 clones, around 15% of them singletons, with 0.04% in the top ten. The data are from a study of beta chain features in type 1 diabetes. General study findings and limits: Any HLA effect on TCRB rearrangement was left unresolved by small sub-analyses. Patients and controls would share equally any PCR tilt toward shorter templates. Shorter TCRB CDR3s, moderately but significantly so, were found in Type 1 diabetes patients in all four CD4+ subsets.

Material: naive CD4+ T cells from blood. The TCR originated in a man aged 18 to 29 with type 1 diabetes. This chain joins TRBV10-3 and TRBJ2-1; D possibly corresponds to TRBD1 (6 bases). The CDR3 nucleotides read TGTGCCAGCCTACCGTTTGGGGACACCCACAATGAGCAGTTCTTC. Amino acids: CASLPFGDTHNEQFF.